A selection of T cell receptor beta chains follows, all from one sample in a study of immune cell composition in non-small cell lung cancer. Sequenced by immunoSEQ multiplex PCR; TCRdb stores in-frame clones only, minus some. In the table there are about 6,100 clones, under 75% of which are singletons. Sample: non-adjacent lung tissue. The receptors originated from a human donor with non-small cell lung cancer. Each CDR3 is given with its conserved first and last residue. The D gene is left open where the match is weak. Size tells how often a clone was seen (once, few, many) or the class of an expanded clone, and some rows leave it out.

CDR3nt: TGTGCCAGCAGTTACACGGAGGCCACTGAAGCTTTCTTT
CDR3aa: CASSYTEATEAFF
v_gene: TRBV6-6
len: 13
d_gene: NA
j_gene: TRBJ1-1
abundance: few

CDR3nt: TGCGCCAGCCTTCCCCAGGGGGACGCCAGCTATGGCTACACCTTC
CDR3aa: CASLPQGDASYGYTF
v_gene: TRBV5-1
len: 15
d_gene: TRBD1
j_gene: TRBJ1-2
abundance: once

CDR3nt: TGTGCCAGCAGCCTGGGGACTTGGGATACGCAGTATTTT
CDR3aa: CASSLGTWDTQYF
v_gene: TRBV7-3
len: 13
d_gene: NA
j_gene: TRBJ2-3
abundance: NA

CDR3nt: TGCGCCAGCAGCCAACTTGTGACTCCCCTGGGCACTGAAGCTTTCTTT
CDR3aa: CASSQLVTPLGTEAFF
v_gene: TRBV4-1
len: 16
d_gene: NA
j_gene: TRBJ1-1
abundance: NA

CDR3nt: TGTGCCAGCAGCTCCCTAGGGAGCGAGGGTGATGCCACAGATACGCAGTATTTT
CDR3aa: CASSSLGSEGDATDTQYF
v_gene: TRBV7-9
len: 18
d_gene: NA
j_gene: TRBJ2-3
abundance: NA

CDR3nt: TGTGCCACCAGCAGAACCCACGACAGGGCGACTGGAAACACCATATATTTT
CDR3aa: CATSRTHDRATGNTIYF
v_gene: TRBV15
len: 17
d_gene: TRBD1
j_gene: TRBJ1-3
abundance: NA

CDR3nt: TGTGCCAGCAGCCTCACACTGGCAGGGAGCGGGCAAGAGACCCAGTACTTC
CDR3aa: CASSLTLAGSGQETQYF
v_gene: TRBV4-2
len: 17
d_gene: NA
j_gene: TRBJ2-5
abundance: NA

CDR3nt: TGTGCCAGCAGCTTATCGGGGGGGAACACTGAAGCTTTCTTT
CDR3aa: CASSLSGGNTEAFF
v_gene: TRBV7-3
len: 14
d_gene: NA
j_gene: TRBJ1-1
abundance: NA

CDR3nt: TGTGCCAGCACGCGGGGAGCCGATGGTACGCAGTATTTT
CDR3aa: CASTRGADGTQYF
v_gene: TRBV2
len: 13
d_gene: NA
j_gene: TRBJ2-3
abundance: NA

CDR3nt: TGTGCCAGCAGCTTAATCGTAGCGGGGGGCCACAATGAGCAGTTCTTC
CDR3aa: CASSLIVAGGHNEQFF
v_gene: TRBV7-3
len: 16
d_gene: TRBD2
j_gene: TRBJ2-1
abundance: NA

CDR3nt: TGTGCCAGCAGCCCAAAGACCAGGGTTTCCTACGAGCAGTACTTC
CDR3aa: CASSPKTRVSYEQYF
v_gene: TRBV7-9
len: 15
d_gene: NA
j_gene: TRBJ2-7
abundance: NA

CDR3nt: TGTGCCAGCAGCGTAGAATCCCGCGGCACAGATACGCAGTATTTT
CDR3aa: CASSVESRGTDTQYF
v_gene: TRBV9
len: 15
d_gene: NA
j_gene: TRBJ2-3
abundance: NA

CDR3nt: TGCGCCAGCAGCCACACGACAGGCAGCAATCAGCCCCAGCATTTT
CDR3aa: CASSHTTGSNQPQHF
v_gene: TRBV4-3
len: 15
d_gene: NA
j_gene: TRBJ1-5
abundance: NA

CDR3nt: TGTGCCAGCAAGGGGCAGGGGGCTGGCGAGCAGTACTTC
CDR3aa: CASKGQGAGEQYF
v_gene: TRBV11-3
len: 13
d_gene: TRBD1
j_gene: TRBJ2-7
abundance: NA

CDR3nt: TGTGCCAGCTCCCGTATATCAAACTCGAGGGGGCAAATGTACGGGGACACCGGGGAGCTGTTTTTT
CDR3aa: CASSRISNSRGQMYGDTGELFF
v_gene: TRBV7-8
len: 22
d_gene: TRBD1
j_gene: TRBJ2-2
abundance: NA

CDR3nt: TGCGCCAGCAGCCAAGATCACACGGGAAACTATGGCTACACCTTC
CDR3aa: CASSQDHTGNYGYTF
v_gene: TRBV4-1
len: 15
d_gene: NA
j_gene: TRBJ1-2
abundance: NA

CDR3nt: TGCGCCAGCAGTACAGGGTTTGATGGCTACACCTTC
CDR3aa: CASSTGFDGYTF
v_gene: TRBV10-2
len: 12
d_gene: NA
j_gene: TRBJ1-2
abundance: NA

CDR3nt: TGTGCCAGCAGCGAGTCGGGACAGCGCTCCTACAATGAGCAGTTCTTC
CDR3aa: CASSESGQRSYNEQFF
v_gene: TRBV11-3
len: 16
d_gene: TRBD1
j_gene: TRBJ2-1
abundance: NA

CDR3nt: TGTGCCAGCACCCGGGACAGGAACACCGGGGAGCTGTTTTTT
CDR3aa: CASTRDRNTGELFF
v_gene: TRBV9
len: 14
d_gene: TRBD1
j_gene: TRBJ2-2
abundance: NA

CDR3nt: TGTGCCAGCAGCTTGGACGGCGGCTCCTACGAGCAGTACTTC
CDR3aa: CASSLDGGSYEQYF
v_gene: TRBV5-5
len: 14
d_gene: NA
j_gene: TRBJ2-7
abundance: NA

CDR3nt: TGTGCCAGCAGGGTTGGAGTAGGTGGCTACACCTTC
CDR3aa: CASRVGVGGYTF
v_gene: TRBV28
len: 12
d_gene: NA
j_gene: TRBJ1-2
abundance: few

CDR3nt: TGTGCCAGCAGTATGGAGAGGGGGGGCTATAGCTACACCTTC
CDR3aa: CASSMERGGYSYTF
v_gene: TRBV6-4
len: 14
d_gene: NA
j_gene: TRBJ1-2
abundance: NA

CDR3nt: TGTGCCAGCTCGCTCGCAGGGTCTCAAGAGACCCAGTACTTC
CDR3aa: CASSLAGSQETQYF
v_gene: TRBV2
len: 14
d_gene: NA
j_gene: TRBJ2-5
abundance: NA

CDR3nt: TGCGCCAGCAGCCAAGACGTCGCCAGTGAAGATACGCAGTATTTT
CDR3aa: CASSQDVASEDTQYF
v_gene: TRBV4-3
len: 15
d_gene: NA
j_gene: TRBJ2-3
abundance: NA

CDR3nt: TGTGCCAGCAGCCAAGAGGGACTAGCGGCTTATAGGGAGCAGTTCTTC
CDR3aa: CASSQEGLAAYREQFF
v_gene: TRBV4-2
len: 16
d_gene: TRBD2
j_gene: TRBJ2-1
abundance: NA

CDR3nt: TGTGCCAGTAGGGACGGACAGGGACGCGACTATGGCTACACCTTC
CDR3aa: CASRDGQGRDYGYTF
v_gene: TRBV19
len: 15
d_gene: TRBD1
j_gene: TRBJ1-2
abundance: NA

CDR3nt: TGTGCCAGCAGCTTAAATCCGGCTAGCGCAGATACGCAGTATTTT
CDR3aa: CASSLNPASADTQYF
v_gene: TRBV7-3
len: 15
d_gene: NA
j_gene: TRBJ2-3
abundance: NA

CDR3nt: TGTGCCAGCACCAGGCGGGGGGGCAGGGCGGGAGAGCAGTACTTC
CDR3aa: CASTRRGGRAGEQYF
v_gene: TRBV13
len: 15
d_gene: TRBD2
j_gene: TRBJ2-7
abundance: NA

CDR3nt: TGTGCCAGCAGTCGGCGGGACAGGGGCGCTTCCTACGAGCAGTACTTC
CDR3aa: CASSRRDRGASYEQYF
v_gene: TRBV11-2
len: 16
d_gene: TRBD1
j_gene: TRBJ2-7
abundance: NA

CDR3nt: TGTGCCAGCTCCCCAGGAAGGGGAAAGGTCGAGCAGTACTTC
CDR3aa: CASSPGRGKVEQYF
v_gene: TRBV11-1
len: 14
d_gene: NA
j_gene: TRBJ2-7
abundance: NA

CDR3nt: TGTGCCAGCAGCTTGAGGACAGGGGTTTCACCCCTCCACTTT
CDR3aa: CASSLRTGVSPLHF
v_gene: TRBV5-6
len: 14
d_gene: TRBD1
j_gene: TRBJ1-6
abundance: NA

CDR3nt: TGTGCCAGCAGCCCCCCCGTCAGGGCAGATACGCAGTATTTT
CDR3aa: CASSPPVRADTQYF
v_gene: TRBV11-3
len: 14
d_gene: NA
j_gene: TRBJ2-3
abundance: NA

CDR3nt: TGCGCCAGCAGCTCCGGACAACAGTTTGAAAAACTGTTTTTT
CDR3aa: CASSSGQQFEKLFF
v_gene: TRBV5-1
len: 14
d_gene: NA
j_gene: TRBJ1-4
abundance: NA

CDR3nt: TGTGCCAGCAGCCAAGAATCAGGGAACTATGGCTACACCTTC
CDR3aa: CASSQESGNYGYTF
v_gene: TRBV4-2
len: 14
d_gene: NA
j_gene: TRBJ1-2
abundance: NA

CDR3nt: TGTGCCAGCAGCAGCCGGACTAGCGGGGGGGACAATGAGCAGTTCTTC
CDR3aa: CASSSRTSGGDNEQFF
v_gene: TRBV5-4
len: 16
d_gene: TRBD2
j_gene: TRBJ2-1
abundance: medium-sized

CDR3nt: TGTGCCACCAAGGGACAGCACGGTCAGCCCCAGCATTTT
CDR3aa: CATKGQHGQPQHF
v_gene: TRBV28
len: 13
d_gene: TRBD1
j_gene: TRBJ1-5
abundance: NA

CDR3nt: TGCGCCAGCAGCCCAACTAGCGGCAGCGAGACCCAGTACTTC
CDR3aa: CASSPTSGSETQYF
v_gene: TRBV5-1
len: 14
d_gene: TRBD2
j_gene: TRBJ2-5
abundance: NA

CDR3nt: TGTGCCAGCAGTGTCCAGGGGGCAGTTGGGGCCAACGTCCTGACTTTC
CDR3aa: CASSVQGAVGANVLTF
v_gene: TRBV6-1
len: 16
d_gene: TRBD1
j_gene: TRBJ2-6
abundance: NA

CDR3nt: TGCGCCAGCAGCCTCGGGACAGGCGTAGTTTACGAGCAGTACTTC
CDR3aa: CASSLGTGVVYEQYF
v_gene: TRBV4-1
len: 15
d_gene: TRBD1
j_gene: TRBJ2-7
abundance: few

CDR3nt: TGTGCCAGCAGCCACCTTACAGGGTCGCTCGGCTACACCTTC
CDR3aa: CASSHLTGSLGYTF
v_gene: TRBV14
len: 14
d_gene: NA
j_gene: TRBJ1-2
abundance: NA

CDR3nt: TGTGCCACCAGCAGGAATCCTGGGGGCGCAGATACGCAGTATTTT
CDR3aa: CATSRNPGGADTQYF
v_gene: TRBV15
len: 15
d_gene: NA
j_gene: TRBJ2-3
abundance: NA

CDR3nt: TGTGCCACCAGCAGAGCGGGGGGGCGTCGGGAGACCCAGTACTTC
CDR3aa: CATSRAGGRRETQYF
v_gene: TRBV15
len: 15
d_gene: TRBD2
j_gene: TRBJ2-5
abundance: NA

CDR3nt: TGTGCCAGCAGCCACAAAGACAGGGCTTCTGAAGCTTTCTTT
CDR3aa: CASSHKDRASEAFF
v_gene: TRBV6-6
len: 14
d_gene: TRBD1
j_gene: TRBJ1-1
abundance: few

CDR3nt: TGTGCCAGCAGTAGGACTAGCGGGGGAGAGACCCAGTACTTC
CDR3aa: CASSRTSGGETQYF
v_gene: TRBV11-3
len: 14
d_gene: TRBD2
j_gene: TRBJ2-5
abundance: NA

CDR3nt: TGTGCCTGGAGCTTGACAGGGGGGGAAACTGAAGCTTTCTTT
CDR3aa: CAWSLTGGETEAFF
v_gene: TRBV30
len: 14
d_gene: TRBD1
j_gene: TRBJ1-1
abundance: NA

CDR3nt: TGTGCCAGCAGAGTGGGGGGCTATGGCTACACCTTC
CDR3aa: CASRVGGYGYTF
v_gene: TRBV2
len: 12
d_gene: NA
j_gene: TRBJ1-2
abundance: few

CDR3nt: TGTGCCAGCAGCTTTGTCACCGGGTACGAGCAGTACTTC
CDR3aa: CASSFVTGYEQYF
v_gene: TRBV5-5
len: 13
d_gene: NA
j_gene: TRBJ2-7
abundance: NA